This T cell receptor (beta chain) was documented in a study of early T cells in non-severe SARS-CoV-2 infection. Whole-study context: Investigators sequenced bulk RNA drawn from unsorted whole blood, and chains remained unpaired. Study observations and caveats: Anti-spike CD8 specificities were favored by VDJdb matching, whose results missed private and CD4 specificities.

To note about this clonotype: Antigen unknown.

Trimming took off 4 bases at V and 3 bases at J, with 22 bases between the two ends. Germline V lookup: CDR1 SGHDT, CDR2 YYEEEE. The CDR3 is 17 amino acids. Molecules of cDNA were individually given unique molecular identifiers that were attached to them. TCRdb recomputed calls from the 5' RACE reads with MiXCR, one row per CDR3 protein. The sample carries tens of thousands of distinct CDR3 sequences, about 5.6% recorded once. Sequences were obtained from whole blood. The clonotype originates from an adult who was a healthcare worker with PCR-confirmed SARS-CoV-2 infection or an uninfected control (not recorded which). The V and J genes are TRBV5-6 and TRBJ1-2, with D hard to call. The chain's CDR3 is CASSNREITNVDYGYTF. DNA of the CDR3: TGTGCCAGCAGCAACCGGGAGATAACGAATGTTGACTATGGCTACACCTTC.